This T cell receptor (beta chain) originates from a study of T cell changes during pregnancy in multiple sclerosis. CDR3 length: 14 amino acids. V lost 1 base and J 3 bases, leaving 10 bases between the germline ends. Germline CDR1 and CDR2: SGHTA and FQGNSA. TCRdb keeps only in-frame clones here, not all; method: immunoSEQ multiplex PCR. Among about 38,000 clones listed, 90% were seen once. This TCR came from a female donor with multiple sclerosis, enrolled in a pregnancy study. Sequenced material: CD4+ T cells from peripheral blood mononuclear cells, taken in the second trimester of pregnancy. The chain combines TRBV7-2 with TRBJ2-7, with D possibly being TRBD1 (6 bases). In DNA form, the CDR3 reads TGTGCCAGCAGCTTAGGGCAGGGGCTCTACGAGCAGTACTTC. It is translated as CASSLGQGLYEQYF.